These 19 T cell receptor beta chains share one sample of origin, sequenced in a study of CD8+ T cells in alopecia areata. Sequencing used cDNA as its template, made by extracting RNA and reverse transcribing it. Repertoires were generated with immunoSEQ multiplex PCR, while TCRdb's copy carries only in-frame clones and drops some. The specimen gives 3,000 or so clones without singletons; the ten biggest hold roughly half. The sequencing sample was made of lesional skin. The receptor set was obtained from a C3H/HeJ mouse with alopecia areata. This strain's MHC haplotype is H2-k.

This clone showed up many times. The protein given in TCRdb and the translation of the DNA differ at residue 15, and the sequence presented here derives from the DNA. Mouse germline and gene names are used. The CDR3 is cut off 3 residues early in the read; its end comes from the germline J gene. This chain joins TRBV1 and TRBJ1-3; possibly TRBD1 for D (6 bases). Trimming removed 0 bases from V and 0 bases from J, with 15 bases in between. The CDR3 consists of 18 residues. Looked up from germline, CDR1 is NSQYPW and CDR2 is LRSPGD (reference sequence). The CDR3 protein is CTCSADLGGPSSGNTLYF. The part of the CDR3 DNA that was read is TGCACCTGCAGTGCAGATCTGGGGGGGCCCTCTTCTGGAAATACG.

Worth noting for this clone: A much larger clonotype is one base distant, so this may be a read error. Mouse names are used for the genes. The read falls 4 residues short of the CDR3 end, and the missing part is taken from the germline J gene. The chain carries TRBV13-2 and TRBJ2-3, with 8 bases identical to TRBD2. Germline-derived CDR1 and CDR2 are NNHNN and SYGAGS (reference sequence). The CDR3 is 16 residues long. J was trimmed by 4 bases and V by 0 bases; bases with no gene match: 7. The CDR3 sequence is CASGDAGGRSTETLYF. Partial CDR3 DNA: TGTGCCAGCGGTGATGCTGGGGGGCGTAGTACAGAA.

This clone was counted many times. The germline and genes are mouse ones. With the read ending 4 residues before the CDR3 end, the germline J gene is used to fill in that end. This chain connects TRBV13-2 to TRBJ2-1; 9 bases align to TRBD2. V dropped 5 bases and J dropped 3; count of bases not matched to a gene: 9. Germline V lookup: CDR1 NNHNN, CDR2 SYGAGS (reference sequence). CDR3 size: 16 residues. The CDR3 bases that were read are TGTGCCAGCGGGGGTCCGGGACTGGGATTCTATGCT. Its protein is CASGGPGLGFYA. The complete CDR3 reads CASGGPGLGFYAEQFF.

This clone was detected only a few times. All gene names here are mouse names. The read ends 4 residues early relative to the CDR3; the germline J gene fills the gap. This sequence joins TRBV13-1 and TRBJ2-7; D gene ambiguous. From germline, CDR1 is NSHNY and CDR2 SYGAGN. CDR3 length equals 13 residues. The CDR3 sequence: CASSDMGPYEQYF. The CDR3 bases that were read are TGTGCCAGCAGTGATATGGGTCCTTAT.

This clone was recorded many times. Any gene name here is a mouse gene name. The sequenced fragment ends 4 residues before the CDR3 boundary, so the rest is inferred from the germline J gene. J is TRBJ2-5 and V is TRBV13-2; a possible D gene is TRBD1 (6 bases). Trimming stripped 0 bases from V and 0 bases from J, with 8 bases between. The CDR3 is made up of 15 amino acids. Germline lookup yields CDR1 NNHNN and CDR2 SYGAGS (reference sequence). CDR3 in amino acids: CASGDAGTNQDTQYF. CDR3 bases read: TGTGCCAGCGGTGATGCAGGGACAAACCAAGAC.

This clone appeared many times. Gene names follow the mouse nomenclature. The CDR3 end lies 4 residues beyond the end of the read and is filled in from the germline J gene. V gene TRBV13-1 combines with J gene TRBJ2-1; D call uncertain. Trimming took off 0 bases at V and 0 bases at J, with 7 bases between the two ends. Germline V CDR1 and CDR2: NSHNY, SYGAGN. The CDR3 runs 15 residues. The covered CDR3 bases are TGTGCCAGCAGTGATGTCAGAAATAACTATGCT. It codes for CASSDVRNNYA. The full CDR3 is CASSDVRNNYAEQFF.

This clone counts as medium-sized. Gene names and germline refer to mouse. The sequenced CDR3 bases are TGTGCCAGCAGTCCTAACTGGGGGGCGGGGTAT. Its translation: CASSPNWGAGY. In full, the CDR3 reads CASSPNWGAGYEQYF. The J gene is TRBJ2-7, the V gene TRBV19; 9 bases are a match to TRBD2. From the germline J gene comes the end of the CDR3, since the read stops 4 residues before it. The CDR3 has 15 residues. Per germline, CDR1 FNHDT and CDR2 SITEND (reference sequence).

The sample holds a few counts of this clone. Gene names refer to mouse genes. The missing CDR3 end, 4 residues past where the read stops, is filled in from the germline J gene. This sequence joins TRBV4 and TRBJ2-1, with 10 bases fitting TRBD2. Germline V gene data show CDR1 as LGHDT and CDR2 as YNNKQL (reference sequence). Unmatched junction bases numbered 6, after V lost 4 bases and J lost 3 bases. The CDR3 has 16 residues. The sequenced part of the CDR3 DNA is TGTGCCAGCAGCTCCTCCTACTGGGGGGGCTATGCT. Translated, it gives CASSSSYWGGYA. The whole CDR3 is CASSSSYWGGYAEQFF.

This clone was counted many times. The gene names given are mouse names. The DNA ends 4 residues before the CDR3 does, and the rest of the CDR3 is filled in from the germline J gene. The chain recombines TRBV5 with TRBJ2-1, with 10 bases fitting TRBD2. CDR3 length: 15 amino acids. CDR1 LGHNA and CDR2 YNLKQL come from the germline V gene (reference sequence). The covered CDR3 bases are TGTGCCAGCAGCCAAGATTCTGGGGGGGCGCCT. It is translated as CASSQDSGGAP. The whole CDR3 region reads CASSQDSGGAPEQFF.

This clone was detected ten times or more. Each gene name is a mouse one. The DNA ends 4 residues before the CDR3 does, and the rest of the CDR3 is filled in from the germline J gene. This chain uses TRBV13-3 with TRBJ2-5; 10 bases match TRBD2. Trimming took 4 bases from V and 3 from J; bases not matched to a gene: 2. The CDR3 consists of 14 residues. Per the germline V gene, CDR1 is NNHDY and CDR2 is SYVADS. The part of the CDR3 DNA that was read is TGTGCCAGCAGTCACTGGGGGGGGCAAGAC. Translated, it gives CASSHWGGQD. The entire CDR3 is CASSHWGGQDTQYF.

This clone was seen many times. Gene and germline names: mouse. The CDR3 goes on 4 residues after the read ends, and that part is filled in from the germline J gene. The chain joins TRBV1 to TRBJ2-1, with 9 bases lining up with TRBD2. Per germline, CDR1 NSQYPW and CDR2 LRSPGD (reference sequence). J lost 3 bases, V lost 1 base, and 4 bases had no gene match. The CDR3 runs to 16 residues. The CDR3 protein is CTCSAVGGQGYAEQFF. CDR3 bases read: TGCACCTGCAGTGCAGTGGGGGGGCAGGGCTATGCT.

At least ten counts were recorded for this clone. Mouse names are used for the genes. The sequenced CDR3 bases are TGTGCCAGCAGTTTAGGGGAAAGGGGTGCAGAA. As protein: CASSLGERGAE. The CDR3 in its entirety is CASSLGERGAETLYF. The chain employs TRBV14 and TRBJ2-3, with D possibly matching TRBD1 (5 bases). The read gets to within 4 residues of the CDR3 end, and the germline J gene fills in the rest. This CDR3 has 15 residues. Germline CDR1 and CDR2: SGHDT and FRDEAV. Trimming cost V 2 bases and J 1 base, with 11 bases left between them.

At least ten counts were recorded for this clone. Genes and germline are mouse. The observed sequence ends 4 residues before the CDR3 terminus, with the missing tail filled in from the germline J gene. The V and J genes are TRBV13-3 and TRBJ2-7, with 8 nucleotides matching TRBD2. Germline CDR1 reads NNHDY; CDR2 reads SYVADS. Losses at the gene ends were 2 bases for V and 0 bases for J; bases not matched to a gene: 4. The CDR3 runs 15 residues. The DNA read from the CDR3 is TGTGCCAGCAGTGAGATGGGGGGGTTCTCCTAT. It encodes CASSEMGGFSY. From start to end, the CDR3 is CASSEMGGFSYEQYF.

This clone was seen at least ten times. The gene names here belong to mouse. The CDR3 end falls 4 residues outside the read, so it is completed with the germline J gene. The J gene is TRBJ2-1, the V gene TRBV14, with D possibly matching TRBD1 (7 bases). The V end was cut by 2 bases, the J end by 5 bases, with 11 bases between. The V gene's germline CDR1 is SGHDT and CDR2 FRDEAV. The CDR3 runs to 14 residues. CDR3 bases read: TGTGCCAGCAGTTTTGGGGGACAGAATGCT. This gives the protein CASSFGGQNA. The entire CDR3 protein reads CASSFGGQNAEQFF.

This clone has at least ten counts. The gene names here belong to mouse. The read ends 4 residues before the CDR3 terminus; that terminus is restored from the germline J gene. The chain joins TRBV3 to TRBJ2-1; D possibly corresponds to TRBD2 (6 bases). The germline V gene encodes CDR1 SNHLY and CDR2 FYNGKV (reference sequence). Trimming pared 2 bases from V and 3 bases from J, leaving 8 bases between. The CDR3 has 14 residues. CDR3: CASSLTWGYAEQFF. The DNA read from the CDR3 is TGTGCCAGCAGCTTAACCTGGGGCTATGCT.

This clone was counted many times. Here the gene names and germline are mouse. The read ends 4 residues before the CDR3 terminus; that terminus is restored from the germline J gene. The chain has TRBV16 and TRBJ2-5, with TRBD2 identical over 12 bases. Germline values: CDR1 SGHSA, CDR2 FRNQAP. CDR3 length: 14 residues. The CDR3 sequence: CASSRDWGEDTQYF. Incomplete CDR3 DNA: TGTGCAAGCAGCCGGGACTGGGGGGAAGAC.

This clone was recorded at least ten times. Gene names follow the mouse nomenclature. The read terminates 4 residues ahead of where the CDR3 ends, so the germline J gene completes it. The chain links TRBV13-3 to TRBJ1-4, with D unresolved. Germline loops: CDR1 NNHDY, CDR2 SYVADS. The V gene lost 2 bases and the J gene lost 2 bases, with 7 bases spanning the gap. The CDR3 spans 14 residues. CDR3 region: CASSDHSSNERLFF. The covered CDR3 bases are TGTGCCAGCAGTGACCACAGCTCCAACGAA.

The sample holds many counts of this clone. Mouse germline and gene names are used. With the read ending 4 residues before the CDR3 end, the germline J gene is used to fill in that end. The J gene is TRBJ2-2, the V gene TRBV13-2, with TRBD2 matching over 10 bases. The CDR3 length is 17 residues. The V gene's germline CDR1 is NNHNN and CDR2 SYGAGS (reference sequence). J lost 3 bases, V lost 0 bases, and 5 bases had no gene match. The sequenced CDR3 bases are TGTGCCAGCGGTGATGCCTGGGGGGGCAGCTACACCGGG. Translating gives CASGDAWGGSYTG. The entire CDR3 protein reads CASGDAWGGSYTGQLYF.

This clone was seen repeatedly, ten times or more. Mouse gene names apply. The observed sequence ends 4 residues before the CDR3 terminus, with the missing tail filled in from the germline J gene. This sequence joins TRBV17 and TRBJ2-4, with 7 bases identical to TRBD1. This CDR3 spans 15 amino acids. The ends lost 5 bases at V and 0 bases at J; junction bases unmatched: 5. The germline V gene has CDR1 MNHDT and CDR2 YYDKIL. Incomplete CDR3 DNA: TGTGCTAGCAGTCGACAGGGCTCTAGTCAAAAC. This encodes CASSRQGSSQN. In full, the CDR3 reads CASSRQGSSQNTLYF.